One sample yielded the 27 T cell receptor beta chains listed below, sequenced in a study of cytomegalovirus exposure and HLA in healthy donors. 13 Jbeta primers and 60 Vbeta primers were used for the PCR. The method was immunoSEQ multiplex PCR; TCRdb's version includes in-frame clones alone and lacks a portion of them. Here the sample spans more than 110,000 clones, 65% to 80% being singletons. Sequencing input: PBMCs. The receptors were sampled from a woman aged 25 to 39 in good health and CMV-seronegative.

As concerns this clone: In the same sample, other DNA sequences code for this CDR3. The rearrangement links TRBV7-8 to TRBJ1-1, with 9 bases matching TRBD1. CDR1 SGHVS and CDR2 FQNEAQ come from the germline V gene. The V segment lost 1 base and the J segment 14 bases; nucleotides outside the gene matches: 17. The CDR3 covers 16 residues. CDR3 sequence (DNA): TGTGCCAGCAGCTTAGTCCCGGGACAGGGAGAGAGGAGGGCCTTCTTT. Translated: CASSLVPGQGERRAFF.

The CDR3 DNA follows: TGTGCCAGCAGTGGGGGTGGGGGACTAGCGGGAGGAACGACCTACGAGCAGTACTTC. This translates into CASSGGGGLAGGTTYEQYF. This chain links TRBV7-2 with TRBJ2-7, with 15 bases identical to TRBD2. The CDR3 has 19 amino acids. The V segment lost 6 bases and the J segment 2 bases; nucleotides outside the gene matches: 14. Per germline, CDR1 SGHTA and CDR2 FQGNSA.

The chain recombines TRBV11-1 with TRBJ2-1; D perhaps matches TRBD1 (5 bases). Trimming pared 5 bases from V and 5 bases from J, leaving 13 bases between. From germline, CDR1 is SGHAT and CDR2 FQDESV (reference sequence). The CDR3 covers 14 residues. As DNA, the CDR3 is TGTGCCAGCAGCCTCAATACACAGGACAATGAGCAGTTCTTC. Its protein is CASSLNTQDNEQFF. Supplemented by reference TRBV11-1 and TRBJ2-1, the full variable domain reads EAEVAQSPRYKITEKSQAVAFWCDPISGHATLYWYRQILGQGPELLVQFQDESVVDDSQLPKDRFSAERLKGVDSTLKIQPAELGDSAMYLCASSLNTQDNEQFFGPGTRLTVL.

This sequence joins TRBV18 and TRBJ2-6; D perhaps matches TRBD2 (6 bases). Trimming took off 2 bases at V and 4 bases at J, with 12 bases between the two ends. CDR1 and CDR2 (germline): KGHSH, LQKENI. The CDR3 loop spans 16 amino acids. The CDR3 region has the DNA TGTGCCAGCTCACCAGAGTTACTAGCCGGGGCCAACGTCCTGACTTTC. This codes for CASSPELLAGANVLTF.

The chain recombines TRBV28 with TRBJ2-7; maybe TRBD1 (5 bases). CDR1 and CDR2 from the germline V gene are MDHEN and SYDVKM. The V gene lost 7 bases and the J gene lost 4 bases, with 8 bases spanning the gap. This CDR3 has 11 amino acids. CDR3 in amino acids: CASTNRYEQYF. The CDR3 nucleotides are TGTGCCAGCACCAACAGGTACGAGCAGTACTTC.

The J gene is TRBJ1-5, the V gene TRBV5-6; unclear D gene. Germline assignment: CDR1 SGHDT and CDR2 YYEEEE. CDR3 size: 14 residues. V lost 2 bases, J lost 6 bases, and 12 bases lay in between. The CDR3 loop reads CASSLRSSGQPQHF. Here the CDR3 DNA reads TGTGCCAGCAGCTTACGCAGTTCGGGTCAGCCCCAGCATTTT.

In its sample, this clone was seen a few times. The chain employs TRBV27 and TRBJ1-4; D is unclear. This CDR3 has 16 residues. Trimming left V 5 bases short and J 7 bases short, with 20 bases between. Germline CDR1 MNHEY, CDR2 SMNVEV (reference sequence). The CDR3 sequence is CASSPGGQAYSEKLFF. CDR3 sequence (DNA): TGTGCCAGCAGTCCCGGAGGGCAGGCGTACTCTGAAAAACTGTTTTTT.

CDR3 nucleotides: TGTGCCAGCTGGTCCGGAGGAGGCACAGATACGCAGTATTTT. Protein sequence: CASWSGGGTDTQYF. The rearrangement joins TRBV6-1 to TRBJ2-3; D might be TRBD2 (5 bases). Trimming removed 8 bases at V and 1 base at J, with 13 bases between. This CDR3 comprises 14 residues. In germline, CDR1 is MNHNS, CDR2 SASEGT.

This clone appeared once. In DNA, the CDR3 is TGTGCCAGCTTAGAGGCACCGAGAGCTGGGGGCTACACCTTC. It encodes CASLEAPRAGGYTF. The J gene is TRBJ1-2, the V gene TRBV28; D not certain. V lost 8 bases and J lost 8, with 21 bases in between. The CDR3 is made up of 14 amino acids. From germline, CDR1 is MDHEN and CDR2 SYDVKM.

The chain employs TRBV7-2 and TRBJ2-4; 10 nucleotides align to TRBD1. The CDR3 has 13 residues. The junction had 3 bases not matched to a gene; V was cut back by 5 bases and J by 8 bases. CDR1 is SGHTA, CDR2 FQGNSA, per germline. CDR3 sequence reads: CASSPGQGDIQYF. Written as DNA, the CDR3 is TGTGCCAGCAGCCCAGGACAGGGGGACATTCAGTACTTC.

The chain links TRBV12-5 to TRBJ2-3; no definite D call. CDR1 LGHNT and CDR2 FRNRAP come from the germline V gene. Trimming removed 5 bases from V and 4 bases from J, with 4 bases in between. CDR3 length: 11 residues. Written as DNA, the CDR3 is TGTGCTAGTGGTCTAGCAGATACGCAGTATTTT. Protein product: CASGLADTQYF.

The chain joins TRBV10-3 to TRBJ1-5, with D maybe TRBD1 (6 bases). V lost 0 bases to trimming and J lost 9 bases, with 12 bases between them. Germline assignment: CDR1 ENHRY and CDR2 SYGVKD. The CDR3 runs 14 residues. CDR3 protein: CAISESAGERPQHF. As DNA, the CDR3 is TGTGCCATCAGTGAGTCGGCAGGGGAGCGGCCCCAGCATTTT.

This clone was counted a single time. The genes are TRBV6-5 and TRBJ1-1; 8 bases are a match to TRBD1. The CDR3 loop spans 15 amino acids. With V trimmed by 6 bases and J by 4 bases, 10 bases remained unmatched. From germline, CDR1 is MNHEY and CDR2 SVGAGI. This chain's CDR3 is CASSPITGGATEAFF. CDR3 coding DNA: TGTGCCAGCAGCCCCATAACAGGGGGGGCCACTGAAGCTTTCTTT.

V gene TRBV7-8 combines with J gene TRBJ2-2; the match to TRBD2 covers 8 bases. This CDR3 is 15 amino acids long. Germline-derived CDR1 and CDR2 are SGHVS and FQNEAQ. Trimming cost V 5 bases and J 2 bases; bases outside gene matches: 4. Here the CDR3 reads CASSLGGANTGELFF. Here the CDR3 DNA reads TGTGCCAGCAGCCTCGGGGGGGCTAACACCGGGGAGCTGTTTTTT.

The chain combines TRBV21-1 with TRBJ1-6. TRBV21-1 is marked as a pseudogene. There are 15 residues in the CDR3. Here the CDR3 DNA reads TGTGCCAGCAGCCCTTGGAGGGGAAATGACTCACCCCTCCACTTT. The encoded protein is CASSPWRGNDSPLHF.

The chain is built from TRBV7-9 and TRBJ1-3; no clear D. Germline V gene lookup returns CDR1 SEHNR and CDR2 FQNEAQ (reference sequence). The CDR3 has 15 amino acids. Trimming stripped 4 bases from V and 0 bases from J, with 10 bases between. The CDR3 DNA sequence: TGTGCCAGCAGCTCGAGACTGAGCTCTGGAAACACCATATATTTT. Its protein product is CASSSRLSSGNTIYF.

The V call is TRBV11-2, the J call TRBJ2-1; TRBD1 matches at 8 bases. In germline, CDR1 is SGHAT, CDR2 FQNNGV. This CDR3 comprises 16 residues. Losses at the gene ends were 6 bases for V and 3 bases for J; bases not matched to a gene: 10. The CDR3 nucleotides read TGTGCCAGCAGTCCAAACGACAGGGGACTCTACAATGAGCAGTTCTTC. It encodes CASSPNDRGLYNEQFF.

The chain has TRBV18 and TRBJ1-2; TRBD1 agrees at 8 bases. V was pared by 3 bases and J by 8 bases, with 8 bases of the junction left unmatched. The CDR3 contains 14 residues. The germline CDR1 and CDR2 sequences are KGHSH and LQKENI. The CDR3 protein is CASSPGQGEKGYTF. The CDR3 coding sequence is TGTGCCAGCTCACCTGGACAGGGAGAAAAGGGCTACACCTTC.

The chain links TRBV7-9 to TRBJ2-5; D possibly corresponds to TRBD2 (5 bases). Trimming took 0 bases from V and 7 from J, leaving 9 bases between them. Germline V gene data show CDR1 as SEHNR and CDR2 as FQNEAQ (reference sequence). The CDR3 length is 13 residues. CDR3 nucleotides: TGTGCCAGCAGCTTAGCGGCTGAGGGGACCCAGTACTTC. Protein product: CASSLAAEGTQYF.

The chain couples TRBV21-1 to TRBJ2-2; TRBD2, the D gene given by the table, was not confirmed from the DNA. TRBV21-1 is listed as a pseudogene. The CDR3 is 21 amino acids. CDR3 bases: TGTGCCAGCAGCAGGGGATTGGCAGGGGGACTAGCGGGAGAGGGGAACGGGGAGCTGTTTTTT. This sequence encodes CASSRGLAGGLAGEGNGELFF.

The chain recombines TRBV7-2 with TRBJ2-5; 8 bases agree with TRBD2. The germline CDR1 and CDR2 sequences are SGHTA and FQGNSA. This CDR3 is 16 amino acids long. Unmatched junction bases numbered 8, after V lost 5 bases and J lost 0 bases. CDR3 region: CASSRGPSGYQETQYF. The DNA of the CDR3 is TGTGCCAGCAGCCGGGGTCCTAGCGGGTACCAAGAGACCCAGTACTTC.

The rearrangement joins TRBV7-8 to TRBJ1-6; TRBD1 agrees at 8 bases. CDR1 is SGHVS, CDR2 FQNEAQ, per germline. V dropped 1 base and J dropped 8; count of bases not matched to a gene: 4. CDR3 size: 15 residues. The CDR3 protein is CASSLGTGLDSPLHF. The DNA of the CDR3 is TGTGCCAGCAGCTTAGGGACAGGGCTGGATTCACCCCTCCACTTT.

This chain uses TRBV27 with TRBJ2-4; 10 nucleotides line up with TRBD1. The CDR3 is 14 amino acids. The ends lost 8 bases at V and 5 bases at J; junction bases unmatched: 6. In germline, CDR1 is MNHEY, CDR2 SMNVEV (reference sequence). CDR3 in amino acids: CASPGQGYENIQYF. Here the CDR3 DNA reads TGTGCCAGCCCGGGACAGGGGTACGAAAACATTCAGTACTTC.

The table lists this clone with a count of one. The chain joins TRBV5-1 to TRBJ2-2; TRBD1 aligns across 7 bases. V lost 4 bases, J lost 4 bases, and 4 bases stayed unmatched. There are 14 residues in the CDR3. Germline V gene sequence: CDR1 SGHRS, CDR2 YFSETQ. The CDR3 region is CASSTWDSTGELFF. The CDR3 nucleotides are TGCGCCAGCAGCACCTGGGACAGCACCGGGGAGCTGTTTTTT.

This chain connects TRBV6-5 to TRBJ2-6, with a weak D call TRBD1 (5 bases). The CDR3 totals 15 residues. The V end was cut by 5 bases, the J end by 0 bases, with 8 bases between. In germline, CDR1 is MNHEY, CDR2 SVGAGI. CDR3 bases: TGTGCCAGCAGTGTACAGGTCTCTGGGGCCAACGTCCTGACTTTC. Translated, it gives CASSVQVSGANVLTF.

The rearrangement links TRBV6-5 to TRBJ1-2, with D uncertain. This CDR3 is built from 11 residues. CDR1 is MNHEY, CDR2 SVGAGI, per germline. Trimming left V 8 bases short and J 8 bases short, with 12 bases between. As DNA, the CDR3 is TGTGCCAGCTATGGGGAGTACGGCTACACCTTC. Its protein product is CASYGEYGYTF.

The sample holds a few counts of this clone. The chain recombines TRBV18 with TRBJ2-2; 7 bases match TRBD2. The germline CDR1 and CDR2 sequences are KGHSH and LQKENI. This CDR3 has 18 residues. Trimming removed 3 bases from V and 0 bases from J; junction bases left unmatched: 10. The CDR3 DNA reads as TGTGCCAGCTCACCTCGAGGAGCGGGAACTACGAACACCGGGGAGCTGTTTTTT. It translates to CASSPRGAGTTNTGELFF.